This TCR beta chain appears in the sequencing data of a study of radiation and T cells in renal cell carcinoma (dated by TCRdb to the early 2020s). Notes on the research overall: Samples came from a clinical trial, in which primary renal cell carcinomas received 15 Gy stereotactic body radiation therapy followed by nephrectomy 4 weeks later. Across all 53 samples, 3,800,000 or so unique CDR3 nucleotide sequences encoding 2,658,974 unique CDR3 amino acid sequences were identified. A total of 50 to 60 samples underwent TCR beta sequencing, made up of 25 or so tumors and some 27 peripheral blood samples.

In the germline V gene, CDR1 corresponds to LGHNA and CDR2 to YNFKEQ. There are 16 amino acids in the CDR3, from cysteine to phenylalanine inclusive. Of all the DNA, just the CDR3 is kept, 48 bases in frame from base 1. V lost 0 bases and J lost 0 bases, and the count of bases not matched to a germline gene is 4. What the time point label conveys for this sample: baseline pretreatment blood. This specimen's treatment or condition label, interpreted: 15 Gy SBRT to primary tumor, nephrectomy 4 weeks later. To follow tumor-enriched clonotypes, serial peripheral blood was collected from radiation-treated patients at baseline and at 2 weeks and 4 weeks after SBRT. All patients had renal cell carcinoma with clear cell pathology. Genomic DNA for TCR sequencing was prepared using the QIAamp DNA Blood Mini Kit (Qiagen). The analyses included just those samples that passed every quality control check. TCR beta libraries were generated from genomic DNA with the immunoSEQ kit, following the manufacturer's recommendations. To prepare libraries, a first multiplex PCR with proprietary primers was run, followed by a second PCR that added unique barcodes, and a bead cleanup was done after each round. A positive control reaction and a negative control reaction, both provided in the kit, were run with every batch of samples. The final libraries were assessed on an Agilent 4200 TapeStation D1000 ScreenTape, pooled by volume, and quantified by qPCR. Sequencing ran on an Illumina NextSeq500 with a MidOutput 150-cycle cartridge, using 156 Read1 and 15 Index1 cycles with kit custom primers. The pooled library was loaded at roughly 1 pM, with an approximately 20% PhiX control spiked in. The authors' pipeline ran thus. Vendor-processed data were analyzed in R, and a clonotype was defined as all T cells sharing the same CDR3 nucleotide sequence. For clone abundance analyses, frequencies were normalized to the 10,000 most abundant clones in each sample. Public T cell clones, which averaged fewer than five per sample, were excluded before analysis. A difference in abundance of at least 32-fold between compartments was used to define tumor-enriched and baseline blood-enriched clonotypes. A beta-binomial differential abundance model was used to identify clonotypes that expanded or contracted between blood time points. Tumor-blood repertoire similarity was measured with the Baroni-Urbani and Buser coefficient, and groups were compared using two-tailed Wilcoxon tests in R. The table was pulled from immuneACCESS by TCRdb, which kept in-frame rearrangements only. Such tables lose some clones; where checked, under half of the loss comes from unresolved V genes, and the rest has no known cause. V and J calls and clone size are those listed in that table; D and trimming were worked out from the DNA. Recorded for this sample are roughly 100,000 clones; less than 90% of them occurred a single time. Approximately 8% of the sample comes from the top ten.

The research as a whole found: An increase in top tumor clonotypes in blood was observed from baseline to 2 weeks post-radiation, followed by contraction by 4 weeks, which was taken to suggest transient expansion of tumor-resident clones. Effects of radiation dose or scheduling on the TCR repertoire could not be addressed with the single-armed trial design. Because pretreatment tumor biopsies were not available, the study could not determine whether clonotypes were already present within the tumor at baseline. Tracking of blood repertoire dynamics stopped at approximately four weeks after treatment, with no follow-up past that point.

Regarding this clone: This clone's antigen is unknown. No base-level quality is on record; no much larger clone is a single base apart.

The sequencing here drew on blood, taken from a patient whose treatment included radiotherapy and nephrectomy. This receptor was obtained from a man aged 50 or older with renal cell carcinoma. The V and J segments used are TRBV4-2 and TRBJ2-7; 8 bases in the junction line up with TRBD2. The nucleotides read TGTGCCAGCAGCCAAGATTGGCGGGGGGACTCCTACGAGCAGTACTTC. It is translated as CASSQDWRGDSYEQYF.